This note documents a single T cell receptor (beta chain) sequence. Its antigen is still unknown. The method was immunoSEQ multiplex PCR; TCRdb's version includes in-frame clones alone and lacks a portion of them. The data show about half a million clones, about 89% seen once. The sample originates from a study of Ad26.COV2.S vaccination and SARS-CoV-2 variants. Study at large: Participant was drawn from the COV1001 Ad26.COV2.S trial arm. The study, taken as a whole, reports: The authors reported substantial breadth in spike-specific CD8+ and CD4+ T cell responses after vaccination. Individuals receiving vaccine had higher spike-specific TCR breadth than placebo recipients did.

V shed 5 bases and J shed 0 bases, with 10 bases lying between them. Germline V gene data show CDR1 as KGHDR and CDR2 as SFDVKD. There are 15 residues in the CDR3. Treatment here: some 19 received Ad26.COV2.S at low or high dose, single or two shots; about 5 received placebo; per-sample allocation not given. Day 63 following the first vaccine or placebo injection was when the samples were taken. The source was peripheral blood, collected in a trial of Ad26.COV2.S vaccine versus placebo. The origin of this receptor is a person between 18 and 59 years old who received the Ad26.COV2.S COVID-19 vaccine or a placebo. The chain links TRBV24-1 to TRBJ2-1; D is ambiguous. CDR3 in DNA: TGTGCCACCAGTGGGGCTGTAAGCTCCTACAATGAGCAGTTCTTC. Its translation is CATSGAVSSYNEQFF.